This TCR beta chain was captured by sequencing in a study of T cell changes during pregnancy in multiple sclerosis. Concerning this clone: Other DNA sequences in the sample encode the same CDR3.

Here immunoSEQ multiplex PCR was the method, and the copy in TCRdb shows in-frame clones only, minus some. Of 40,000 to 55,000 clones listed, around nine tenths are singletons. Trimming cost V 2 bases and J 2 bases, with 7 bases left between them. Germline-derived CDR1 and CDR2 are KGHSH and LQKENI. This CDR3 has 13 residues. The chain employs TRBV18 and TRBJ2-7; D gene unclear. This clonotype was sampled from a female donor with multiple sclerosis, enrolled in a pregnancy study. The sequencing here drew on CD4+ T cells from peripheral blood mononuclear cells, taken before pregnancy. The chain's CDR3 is CASSPTSTYEQYF. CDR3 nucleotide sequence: TGTGCCAGCTCACCAACGAGTACCTACGAGCAGTACTTC. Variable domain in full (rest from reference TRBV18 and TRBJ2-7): NAGVMQNPRHLVRRRGQEARLRCSPMKGHSHVYWYRQLPEEGLKFMVYLQKENIIDESGMPKERFSAEFPKEGPSILRIQQVVRGDSAAYFCASSPTSTYEQYFGPGTRLTVT.